This T cell receptor (beta chain) was observed in a study of cytomegalovirus exposure and HLA in healthy donors. Study results and caveats: With further analysis later on, most CMV-associated TCR beta chains appeared HLA-restricted. In the analysis, some V segments, TRBV6-2 and TRBV6-3 included, were excluded as indistinguishable.

A note on this clone: Its antigen is not known.

PCR used 60 Vbeta primers and 13 Jbeta primers. Profiling relied on immunoSEQ multiplex PCR, and the TCRdb table lists in-frame clones only, not all of them. The profile shows 95,000 to 150,000 clones, around 80% of them singletons. Germline CDR1 and CDR2: KGHSH and LQKENI. Trimming removed 1 base from V and 7 bases from J; junction bases left unmatched: 10. The CDR3 spans 16 residues. The clonotype comes from a female donor in good health and CMV-seropositive. The rearrangement joins TRBV18 to TRBJ2-7, with 10 bases fitting TRBD1. The material sequenced was PBMCs. The CDR3 is CASSPQESGTGEEQYF. CDR3 sequence (DNA): TGTGCCAGCTCACCACAAGAATCCGGGACAGGGGAAGAGCAGTACTTC.